The entry that follows covers one T cell receptor (beta chain) sequence. The data were obtained in a study of CD8 T cells in Susac syndrome. The authors sequenced TCR beta from blood CD8+ and CD4+ T cells. This CDR3 is 11 amino acids long. CDR1 is SEHNR, CDR2 FQNEAQ, per germline (reference sequence). V shed 10 bases and J shed 4 bases, with 10 bases lying between them. Random hexamers primed reverse transcription of about 0.5 to 1 ug RNA. MiXCR, applied by TCRdb to the immunoSEQ multiplex PCR reads, yields one record per CDR3 protein. The sample shows about 130,000 distinct CDR3 sequences, 91% of them seen only once.

This receptor was identified in a human donor with multiple sclerosis. Sequenced material: CD8+ T cells from PBMCs. The chain couples TRBV7-9 to TRBJ1-1; the D is unclear. CDR3 in DNA: TGTGCCATTCGGACGGGCACTGAAGCTTTCTTT. Translating gives CAIRTGTEAFF. Full variable domain (missing parts from reference TRBV7-9 and TRBJ1-1): DTGVSQNPRHKITKRGQNVTFRCDPISEHNRLYWYRQTLGQGPEFLTYFQNEAQLEKSRLLSDRFSAERPKGSFSTLEIQRTEQGDSAMYLCAIRTGTEAFFGQGTRLTVV.